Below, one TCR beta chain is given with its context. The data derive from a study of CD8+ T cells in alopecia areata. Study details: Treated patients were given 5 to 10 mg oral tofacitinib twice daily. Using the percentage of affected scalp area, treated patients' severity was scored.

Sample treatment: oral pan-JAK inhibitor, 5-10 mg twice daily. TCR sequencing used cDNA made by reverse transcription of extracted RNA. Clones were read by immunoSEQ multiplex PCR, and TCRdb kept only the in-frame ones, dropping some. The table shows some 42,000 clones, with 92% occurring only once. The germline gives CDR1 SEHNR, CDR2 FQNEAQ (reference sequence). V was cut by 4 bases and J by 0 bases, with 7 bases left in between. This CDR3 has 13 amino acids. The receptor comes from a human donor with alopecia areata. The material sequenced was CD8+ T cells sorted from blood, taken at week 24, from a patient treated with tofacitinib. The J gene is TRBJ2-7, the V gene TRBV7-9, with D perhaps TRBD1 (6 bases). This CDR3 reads CASSSDSSYEQYF. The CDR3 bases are TGTGCCAGCAGCTCGGACAGCTCCTACGAGCAGTACTTC.